The rows below give T cell receptor beta chains drawn from one sample of a study of PD-L1 blockade in urothelial cancer. Sequenced by immunoSEQ multiplex PCR; TCRdb stores in-frame clones only, minus some. The sample consists of roughly 32,000 clones, 80% to 90% of them appearing once. Here the sequenced sample was PBMCs, taken around atezolizumab (anti-PD-L1) treatment. The receptors come from a man of 80 years or more with urothelial cancer. Both conserved end residues are part of each CDR3. The D gene is left open where the match is weak. For some rows the clone size is stated as once, few or many, or as a class when expanded; others skip it.

>TRBV27|-|TRBJ2-1|TRBD2
CASSGLAGESYNEQFF
TGTGCCAGCAGTGGACTAGCGGGAGAATCCTACAATGAGCAGTTCTTC
>TRBV7-2|-|TRBJ1-3|TRBD1
CASSPLGQGADTIYF
TGTGCCAGCAGCCCCTTGGGGCAGGGGGCAGACACCATATATTTT
>TRBV9|-|TRBJ2-3|TRBD2
CASSVTSSGASTDTQYF
TGTGCCAGCAGCGTAACCTCTAGCGGGGCTAGCACAGATACGCAGTATTTT
>TRBV6-5|-|TRBJ2-7|TRBD1
CASSIEGTGSYEQYF
TGTGCCAGCAGTATCGAGGGGACAGGGTCCTACGAGCAGTACTTC
>TRBV15|-|TRBJ2-3|-
CATSRTPALDTQYF
TGTGCCACCAGCCGAACTCCTGCATTGGATACGCAGTATTTT
>TRBV6-1|-|TRBJ2-7|TRBD1
CASRGQGAGGYEQYF
TGTGCCAGCAGAGGACAGGGGGCTGGTGGCTACGAGCAGTACTTC
>TRBV28|once|TRBJ2-2|-
CASRAGQGYTGELFF
TGTGCCAGTAGAGCCGGGCAGGGATACACCGGGGAGCTGTTTTTT
>TRBV5-6|-|TRBJ1-3|-
CASSLGLGSGTIYF
TGTGCCAGCAGCTTGGGGCTGGGGTCGGGGACCATATATTTT
>TRBV2|-|TRBJ2-7|-
CASRNRVSNEQYF
TGTGCCAGCAGAAACAGGGTGTCCAACGAGCAGTACTTC
>TRBV5-1|-|TRBJ2-1|TRBD2
CASSWTTSGSSYNEQFF
TGCGCCAGCAGCTGGACTACTAGCGGAAGCTCCTACAATGAGCAGTTCTTC
>TRBV20-1|few|TRBJ2-1|-
CSARVSYEQFF
TGCAGTGCTAGAGTATCGTATGAGCAGTTCTTC
>TRBV7-9|-|TRBJ1-4|-
CASSSPAGGLNEKLFF
TGTGCCAGCAGCTCCCCCGCGGGGGGACTAAATGAAAAACTGTTTTTT
>TRBV2|-|TRBJ1-2|-
CASTEIRGEGYTF
TGTGCCAGCACCGAGATCCGGGGGGAGGGCTACACCTTC
>TRBV5-1|-|TRBJ1-1|TRBD1
CASSSRDRGPAEAFF
TGCGCCAGCAGCTCCCGGGACAGGGGCCCAGCTGAAGCTTTCTTT
>TRBV18|few|TRBJ1-2|TRBD1
CASSPDREDGYTF
TGTGCCAGCTCACCGGACAGGGAGGATGGCTACACCTTC
>TRBV5-6|-|TRBJ2-6|-
CASSLSFSGANVLTF
TGTGCCAGCAGCTTGTCCTTCTCTGGGGCCAACGTCCTGACTTTC
>TRBV5-4|once|TRBJ1-3|TRBD1
CASSFQGTAAGNTIYF
TGTGCCAGCAGCTTTCAAGGGACAGCCGCTGGAAACACCATATATTTT
>TRBV12-5|-|TRBJ2-5|TRBD1
CASGLGQGGGETQYF
TGTGCTAGTGGTTTAGGACAGGGGGGAGGAGAGACCCAGTACTTC
>TRBV29-1|-|TRBJ2-2|TRBD1
CSVETTGNLAGELFF
TGCAGCGTTGAAACGACAGGGAATTTGGCCGGGGAGCTGTTTTTT
>TRBV13|few|TRBJ1-2|-
CASKLWQGVSGYGYTF
TGTGCCAGCAAACTTTGGCAGGGCGTATCCGGCTATGGCTACACCTTC
>TRBV5-1|-|TRBJ1-6|-
CASSEGLDSPLHF
TGCGCCAGCAGCGAGGGTCTAGATTCACCCCTCCACTTT
>TRBV29-1|-|TRBJ2-3|-
CSVLDNRRADTQYF
TGCAGCGTTCTGGACAATCGGAGGGCAGATACGCAGTATTTT
>TRBV18|-|TRBJ1-2|-
CASQGSGFGYGYTF
TGTGCCAGCCAAGGGTCAGGGTTCGGCTATGGCTACACCTTC
>TRBV7-6|-|TRBJ2-1|-
CASSLGLHNEQFF
TGTGCCAGCAGCTTAGGGCTCCACAATGAGCAGTTCTTC
>TRBV27|-|TRBJ1-1|TRBD1
CASSFGRDRTEAFF
TGTGCCAGCAGTTTTGGGCGGGACAGAACTGAAGCTTTCTTT
>TRBV11-3|-|TRBJ2-5|TRBD2
CASSLGLKETQYF
TGTGCCAGCAGCTTGGGACTAAAAGAGACCCAGTACTTC
>TRBV7-2|-|TRBJ1-6|-
CASSLGSGNSPLHF
TGTGCCAGCAGCTTAGGGTCGGGGAATTCACCCCTCCACTTT
>TRBV7-2|-|TRBJ2-1|TRBD2
CASSLEGTSGRYGEQFF
TGTGCCAGCAGTCTCGAGGGGACTAGCGGGAGATATGGTGAGCAGTTCTTC
>TRBV7-9|-|TRBJ2-4|TRBD1
CASSPGPDRADIQYF
TGTGCCAGCAGCCCGGGACCGGACAGGGCTGACATTCAGTACTTC
>TRBV19|once|TRBJ2-3|-
CASSMTPSRTDTQYF
TGTGCCAGTAGTATGACACCGAGCCGCACAGATACGCAGTATTTT
>TRBV11-2|once|TRBJ2-5|-
CASSPFGRAGETQYF
TGTGCCAGCAGCCCTTTCGGGCGTGCAGGGGAGACCCAGTACTTC
>TRBV29-1|-|TRBJ2-1|TRBD1
CSVNSRGPYNEQFF
TGCAGCGTTAACTCCAGGGGGCCATACAATGAGCAGTTCTTC
>TRBV30|-|TRBJ1-5|TRBD1
CAWRLQGVGSNQPQHF
TGTGCCTGGAGATTACAGGGGGTGGGGAGCAATCAGCCCCAGCATTTT
>TRBV28|-|TRBJ2-1|TRBD1
CASRPPGQGFSNEQFF
TGTGCCAGCAGGCCTCCGGGACAGGGCTTTTCCAATGAGCAGTTCTTC
>TRBV29-1|-|TRBJ2-1|-
CSAETGGDEQFF
TGCAGCGCTGAGACGGGGGGCGATGAGCAGTTCTTC
>TRBV9|-|TRBJ2-3|-
CASSSDGTSTDTQYF
TGTGCCAGCAGCTCAGACGGGACTAGCACAGATACGCAGTATTTT
>TRBV6-1|-|TRBJ1-1|TRBD1
CASRYGTGSTEAFF
TGTGCCAGCAGGTACGGGACAGGGAGTACTGAAGCTTTCTTT
>TRBV5-1|-|TRBJ2-2|-
CASSPTRAGELFF
TGCGCCAGCAGCCCGACGAGGGCCGGGGAGCTGTTTTTT